This entry features one T cell receptor beta chain sequence. The antigen is unknown. These data are taken from a study of radiotherapy plus CTLA-4 blockade in lung cancer. The table came from immunoSEQ multiplex PCR; TCRdb's copy has only in-frame clones and leaves some out. The sample has about 28,000 clones; around 80% are singletons. Study results and caveats: Early clone dynamics of blood T cells, plus interferon-beta, reportedly predicted response best.

Chemo-refractory metastatic non-small-cell lung cancer patients were treated with focal radiation plus CTLA-4 blockade with ipilimumab. This TCR was recovered from a human donor with non-small cell lung cancer that progressed on radiotherapy plus ipilimumab. The starting material was peripheral blood, obtained from a patient treated with radiotherapy plus ipilimumab.

The CDR3, as DNA: TGTGCCAGCAGCTTGGTGAAGGCCGGGGAGCTGTTTTTT. Its protein is CASSLVKAGELFF. The chain carries TRBV5-6 and TRBJ2-2; no clear D gene. CDR1 is SGHDT, CDR2 YYEEEE, per germline. The CDR3 runs to 13 residues. Trimming removed 0 bases from V and 6 bases from J, with 6 bases in between.